This T cell receptor beta chain was sequenced for a study of blood T cell repertoires in COVID-19. Profiling relied on immunoSEQ multiplex PCR, and the TCRdb table lists in-frame clones only, not all of them. This table has about 69,000 clones, approximately 80% appearing once. Trimming stripped 6 bases from V and 8 bases from J, with 16 bases between. This CDR3 has 13 amino acids. Germline V CDR1 and CDR2: MNHEY, SVGAGI. The J gene is TRBJ1-1, the V gene TRBV6-5, with TRBD1 as a possible D gene (6 bases). Sequencing input: peripheral blood. This TCR came from a middle-aged man with COVID-19, enrolled during active disease. CDR3 nucleotide sequence: TGTGCCAGCAGGTATACAGGGTCGAGGGAAGCTTTCTTT. Amino acids: CASRYTGSREAFF.